This TCR beta chain appears in the sequencing data of a study of blood T cell repertoires in COVID-19. Background on the study: Sites across the United States, Italy and Spain contributed samples from acute and convalescent COVID-19.

Original processing notes: Estimation of nucleated cell counts was performed using reference gene primer amplification. Profiling relied on immunoSEQ multiplex PCR, and the TCRdb table lists in-frame clones only, not all of them. From that table come the V and J calls and clone size; the DNA was used to work out D and trimming. The sample lists approximately 160,000 clones, around nine tenths occurring once. The TCR sequence derives from a man between 60 and 70 years old with COVID-19, enrolled during active disease. Sequencing used peripheral blood.

CDR3 sequence (DNA): TGTGCCAGCAGCTTAGTTGCGGGGGGGGGCAACCAGGGCTATGGCTACACCTTC. This gives the protein CASSLVAGGGNQGYGYTF. The rearrangement joins TRBV7-2 to TRBJ1-2; TRBD1 is a possible D gene (6 bases). Per germline, CDR1 SGHTA and CDR2 FQGNSA. The CDR3 totals 18 residues. Trimming shortened V by 1 base and J by 4 bases, and 22 bases separated the two germline ends.